These 7 T cell receptor beta chains were sequenced from one sample in a study of shared T cell receptors in the human thymus. Method: immunoSEQ multiplex PCR; TCRdb's copy keeps in-frame clones and lacks some. The sample has about 660,000 clones, roughly 90% seen once. The data were also submitted as part of a second study, on human thymus T cells.

The specimen was thymocytes. Receptors originate from a boy younger than two with a congenital heart defect.

The genes are TRBV15 and TRBJ2-7; tentatively, D is TRBD2 (6 bases). The CDR3 contains 14 residues. V gave up 3 bases and J gave up 1 base, with 10 bases separating them. Germline CDR1 and CDR2: LNHNV and YYDKDF (reference sequence). In DNA form, the CDR3 reads TGTGCCACCAGCAGTACGGGGAGGTCCTACGAGCAGTACTTC. Protein product: CATSSTGRSYEQYF.

The sample holds one count of this clone. The chain has TRBV5-4 and TRBJ2-1; weak D call: TRBD2 (7 bases). Trimming took off 4 bases at V and 8 bases at J, with 19 bases between the two ends. The V gene's germline CDR1 is SGHNT and CDR2 YYREEE (reference sequence). There are 15 residues in the CDR3. The chain's CDR3 is CASSRIGGLMDEQFF. The CDR3 coding sequence is TGTGCCAGCAGCCGGATCGGGGGGCTGATGGATGAGCAGTTCTTC.

This chain connects TRBV25-1 to TRBJ2-1, with 8 nucleotides matching TRBD1. Germline V gene sequence: CDR1 MGHDK, CDR2 SYGVNS. The trim removed 6 bases at V and 5 bases at J, leaving 6 bases unmatched. The CDR3 consists of 14 residues. This chain's CDR3 is CASSRQGRHNEQFF. Here the CDR3 DNA reads TGTGCCAGCAGCCGACAGGGGCGGCACAATGAGCAGTTCTTC.

CDR3 DNA sequence: TGTGCCAGCAGCGTTTGGGGGAGGGATAGAAATGAGCAGTTCTTC. This encodes CASSVWGRDRNEQFF. This rearrangement joins TRBV9 to TRBJ2-1, with 7 bases identical to TRBD2. This CDR3 is built from 15 residues. V lost 2 bases and J lost 7; bases outside the gene matches: 9. From germline, CDR1 is SGDLS and CDR2 YYNGEE.

This chain uses TRBV12-5 with TRBJ2-7; 8 bases align to TRBD1. This CDR3 has 16 amino acids. With 0 bases clipped from V and 2 bases from J, the junction kept 6 bases outside the gene matches. CDR1 and CDR2 from the germline V gene are LGHNT and FRNRAP. CDR3 loop: CASGLVPPDRAYEQYF. The CDR3 DNA is TGTGCTAGTGGTTTGGTACCCCCGGACAGGGCCTACGAGCAGTACTTC.

The chain joins TRBV2 to TRBJ2-2, with D hard to call. Per germline, CDR1 SNHLY and CDR2 FYNNEI. The CDR3 runs 14 residues. Trimming cost V 3 bases and J 1 base, with 6 bases left between them. This CDR3 reads CASSDGWNTGELFF. CDR3 bases: TGTGCCAGCAGTGATGGCTGGAACACCGGGGAGCTGTTTTTT.

The V call is TRBV5-4, the J call TRBJ2-1; D remains ambiguous. V was pared by 0 bases and J by 5 bases, with 6 bases between. Germline V CDR1 and CDR2: SGHNT, YYREEE (reference sequence). The length of the CDR3 is 13 residues. CDR3 sequence: CASSLAVNNEQFF. The CDR3 DNA reads as TGTGCCAGCAGCTTGGCGGTAAACAATGAGCAGTTCTTC.